The rows below give T cell receptor beta chains drawn from one sample of a study of Graves' ophthalmopathy and Graves' hyperthyroidism. TCRdb itself ran the multiplex PCR reads through MiXCR, one entry per CDR3 protein. This sample has over a million distinct CDR3 sequences; roughly 35% occur once, and the top ten carry 11%. Sequencing was performed on peripheral blood or thyroid tissue (not recorded which). The receptors here all came from an adult man with Graves' hyperthyroidism. The CDR3 runs from the conserved cysteine through the conserved F or W. Fields, in order: V gene, D gene, J gene, CDR3 length, clone size, CDR3 DNA, CDR3 protein. A D gene is named only where the DNA matches it firmly. Expanded clones get a size class; other rows say once, few or many, or leave the size out.

v_call: TRBV7-8; d_call: -; j_call: TRBJ1-5; cdr3_length: 15; clone_size: -; cdr3_nt: TGTGCCAGCAGCTTACTTGGTGGGGCGGCGCAGCCCCAGCATTTT; cdr3_aa: CASSLLGGAAQPQHF
v_call: TRBV9; d_call: TRBD1; j_call: TRBJ2-7; cdr3_length: 14; clone_size: once; cdr3_nt: TGTGCCAGCAGCCCACAGGACAGGGCCGCCGAGCAGTACTTC; cdr3_aa: CASSPQDRAAEQYF
v_call: TRBV12-3/TRBV12-4; d_call: -; j_call: TRBJ2-7; cdr3_length: 14; clone_size: -; cdr3_nt: TGTGCCAGCAGTTTGATGACTGCGTCCTACGAGCAGTACTTC; cdr3_aa: CASSLMTASYEQYF
v_call: TRBV20-1; d_call: -; j_call: TRBJ2-7; cdr3_length: 12; clone_size: many; cdr3_nt: TGCAGCGCAAGAGGAGGGTCCTACGAGCAGTACTTC; cdr3_aa: CSARGGSYEQYF
v_call: TRBV5-1; d_call: -; j_call: TRBJ2-5; cdr3_length: 17; clone_size: -; cdr3_nt: TGCGCCAGCAGCTTGCAGGGCAGGTTGGACAGTACCGAGACCCAGTACTTC; cdr3_aa: CASSLQGRLDSTETQYF
v_call: TRBV29-1; d_call: TRBD1; j_call: TRBJ2-7; cdr3_length: 15; clone_size: many; cdr3_nt: TGCAGCGTTGAATCCGGGACAGGCCCTACCTACGAGCAGTACTTC; cdr3_aa: CSVESGTGPTYEQYF
v_call: TRBV18; d_call: -; j_call: TRBJ2-5; cdr3_length: 13; clone_size: once; cdr3_nt: TGTGCCAGCTCACCACCGATCCAGGAGACCCAGTACTTC; cdr3_aa: CASSPPIQETQYF
v_call: TRBV9; d_call: -; j_call: TRBJ2-7; cdr3_length: 15; clone_size: few; cdr3_nt: TGTGCCAGCAGCCAAGATCCAGGACGGATTGACGAGCAGTACTTC; cdr3_aa: CASSQDPGRIDEQYF
v_call: TRBV11-2; d_call: -; j_call: TRBJ2-5; cdr3_length: 15; clone_size: many; cdr3_nt: TGTGCCAGCAGCGCCCAGACTAGGGTCCGGGAGACCCAGTACTTC; cdr3_aa: CASSAQTRVRETQYF
v_call: TRBV29-1; d_call: TRBD1; j_call: TRBJ2-7; cdr3_length: 18; clone_size: -; cdr3_nt: TGCAGCGTTGAAGATTCCGGGACAGGGGGAGATCTTTTGTACGAGCAGTACTTC; cdr3_aa: CSVEDSGTGGDLLYEQYF
v_call: TRBV2; d_call: -; j_call: TRBJ1-5; cdr3_length: 14; clone_size: many; cdr3_nt: TGTGCCAGCTCCGATGGGGGGTACGATCAGCCCCAGCATTTT; cdr3_aa: CASSDGGYDQPQHF
v_call: TRBV2; d_call: TRBD1; j_call: TRBJ1-6; cdr3_length: 13; clone_size: -; cdr3_nt: TGTGCCAGCAGTGGGACAGGGTTTTCACCCCTCCACTTT; cdr3_aa: CASSGTGFSPLHF
v_call: TRBV2; d_call: -; j_call: TRBJ2-7; cdr3_length: 12; clone_size: many; cdr3_nt: TGTGCCAGCAGTGAAACGGGGAACGAGCAGTACTTC; cdr3_aa: CASSETGNEQYF
v_call: TRBV6-2/TRBV6-3; d_call: -; j_call: TRBJ1-5; cdr3_length: 15; clone_size: few; cdr3_nt: TGTGCCAGCAGTGAGACTCGGACGCGCAATCAGCCCCAGCATTTT; cdr3_aa: CASSETRTRNQPQHF
v_call: TRBV5-1; d_call: -; j_call: TRBJ2-5; cdr3_length: 14; clone_size: -; cdr3_nt: TGCGCCAGCAGCTTGGACAGGGCTTCAGAGACCCAGTACTTC; cdr3_aa: CASSLDRASETQYF
v_call: TRBV27; d_call: -; j_call: TRBJ2-7; cdr3_length: 16; clone_size: -; cdr3_nt: TGTGCCAGCAGTCCCACCTTTCTCGAGCACTCCTACGAGCAGTACTTC; cdr3_aa: CASSPTFLEHSYEQYF
v_call: TRBV16; d_call: -; j_call: TRBJ1-1; cdr3_length: 14; clone_size: many; cdr3_nt: TGTGCCAGCAGCCAAAATACGGGGAACACTGAAGCTTTCTTT; cdr3_aa: CASSQNTGNTEAFF
v_call: TRBV6-5; d_call: -; j_call: TRBJ2-5; cdr3_length: 11; clone_size: many; cdr3_nt: TGTGCCAGCACCGAAGAAAGGACCCAGTACTTC; cdr3_aa: CASTEERTQYF
v_call: TRBV7-8; d_call: -; j_call: TRBJ2-7; cdr3_length: 15; clone_size: many; cdr3_nt: TGTGCCAGCAGCTTAGGAAACGGGAGACTTTACGAGCAGTACTTC; cdr3_aa: CASSLGNGRLYEQYF
v_call: TRBV7-9; d_call: -; j_call: TRBJ2-1; cdr3_length: 14; clone_size: few; cdr3_nt: TGTGCCAGCAGCCTGCTAGCGAACTACAATGAGCAGTTCTTC; cdr3_aa: CASSLLANYNEQFF
v_call: TRBV10-3; d_call: TRBD2; j_call: TRBJ2-7; cdr3_length: 13; clone_size: many; cdr3_nt: TGTGCCATCAGCTTGACTAGCTACTACGAGCAGTACTTC; cdr3_aa: CAISLTSYYEQYF
v_call: TRBV12-3/TRBV12-4; d_call: -; j_call: TRBJ2-2; cdr3_length: 15; clone_size: -; cdr3_nt: TGTGCCAGCAGTCCAGCACGAACCCTCACCGGGGAGCTGTTTTTT; cdr3_aa: CASSPARTLTGELFF
v_call: TRBV2; d_call: TRBD1; j_call: TRBJ2-2; cdr3_length: 14; clone_size: many; cdr3_nt: TGTGCCAGCAGTGAATTTTTGACAGGGTTGGAGCTGTTTTTT; cdr3_aa: CASSEFLTGLELFF
v_call: TRBV10-3; d_call: -; j_call: TRBJ1-6; cdr3_length: 15; clone_size: -; cdr3_nt: TGTGCCAGTATACAGGGTTTGGACTATAATTCACCCCTCCACTTT; cdr3_aa: CASIQGLDYNSPLHF
v_call: TRBV20-1; d_call: TRBD1; j_call: TRBJ2-5; cdr3_length: 16; clone_size: many; cdr3_nt: TGCAGTGCTAGAGTTTCCCAGCGTGTACAGGGGGAGACCCAGTACTTC; cdr3_aa: CSARVSQRVQGETQYF
v_call: TRBV6-1; d_call: TRBD1; j_call: TRBJ1-6; cdr3_length: 13; clone_size: many; cdr3_nt: TGTGCCAGCCTCGACAGGGATATTTCACCCCTCCACTTT; cdr3_aa: CASLDRDISPLHF
v_call: TRBV25-1; d_call: -; j_call: TRBJ2-3; cdr3_length: 14; clone_size: few; cdr3_nt: TGTGCCAGCAGTGAATCAAGGGATCCAGATACGCAGTATTTT; cdr3_aa: CASSESRDPDTQYF
v_call: TRBV13; d_call: TRBD2; j_call: TRBJ2-5; cdr3_length: 16; clone_size: few; cdr3_nt: TGTGCCAGCAGCTACGGACTAGCGGGAGTGAGCGAGACCCAGTACTTC; cdr3_aa: CASSYGLAGVSETQYF
v_call: TRBV4-1; d_call: TRBD2; j_call: TRBJ2-5; cdr3_length: 17; clone_size: -; cdr3_nt: TGCGCCAGCAGCCAAGATGTCTCCGGAGCGGGGGAAGAGACCCAGTACTTC; cdr3_aa: CASSQDVSGAGEETQYF
v_call: TRBV11-2; d_call: -; j_call: TRBJ2-7; cdr3_length: 15; clone_size: many; cdr3_nt: TGTGCCAGCAGCCCTGGCTCGGATTCGTACTACGAGCAGTACTTC; cdr3_aa: CASSPGSDSYYEQYF
v_call: TRBV7-8; d_call: -; j_call: TRBJ2-7; cdr3_length: 11; clone_size: -; cdr3_nt: TGTGCCAGCAGCTTAGTCGCGGAGCAGTACTTC; cdr3_aa: CASSLVAEQYF
v_call: TRBV25-1; d_call: TRBD1; j_call: TRBJ2-5; cdr3_length: 15; clone_size: -; cdr3_nt: TGTGCCTGGAGACGGGACAGGAGTCCCCAAGAGACCCAGTACTTC; cdr3_aa: CAWRRDRSPQETQYF
v_call: TRBV20-1; d_call: -; j_call: TRBJ1-5; cdr3_length: 12; clone_size: -; cdr3_nt: TGCAATATAGGGGGGAACGGTCAGCCCCAGCATTTT; cdr3_aa: CNIGGNGQPQHF
v_call: TRBV29-1; d_call: TRBD1; j_call: TRBJ2-7; cdr3_length: 13; clone_size: -; cdr3_nt: TGCAGCGTTCTCGGACAGGGGGCCCAAGAGCAGTACTTC; cdr3_aa: CSVLGQGAQEQYF
v_call: TRBV7-2; d_call: TRBD2; j_call: TRBJ2-5; cdr3_length: 15; clone_size: many; cdr3_nt: TGTGCCAGCAGTACAAGTAGCGGGAGCGGGGAGACCCAGTACTTC; cdr3_aa: CASSTSSGSGETQYF
v_call: TRBV20-1; d_call: -; j_call: TRBJ1-4; cdr3_length: 13; clone_size: -; cdr3_nt: TGCAGTGCCATGGGGCCCTGGGATGAAAAACTGTTTTTT; cdr3_aa: CSAMGPWDEKLFF
v_call: TRBV9; d_call: -; j_call: TRBJ2-7; cdr3_length: 15; clone_size: many; cdr3_nt: TGTGCCAGCAGCCCTAGAGGGTCCTACGCCTACGAGCAGTACTTC; cdr3_aa: CASSPRGSYAYEQYF
v_call: TRBV27; d_call: -; j_call: TRBJ1-2; cdr3_length: 14; clone_size: few; cdr3_nt: TGTGCCAGCACCAACAGCCGGGACGGACATGGCTACACCTTC; cdr3_aa: CASTNSRDGHGYTF
v_call: TRBV7-9; d_call: TRBD1; j_call: TRBJ1-2; cdr3_length: 13; clone_size: many; cdr3_nt: TGTGCCAGCAGACCTGACAGGGAGGACGGCTACACCTTC; cdr3_aa: CASRPDREDGYTF
v_call: TRBV29-1; d_call: -; j_call: TRBJ1-1; cdr3_length: 12; clone_size: -; cdr3_nt: TGCAGCTTTCCAGACATGAACACTGAAGCTTTCTTT; cdr3_aa: CSFPDMNTEAFF
v_call: TRBV10-3; d_call: -; j_call: TRBJ2-2; cdr3_length: 20; clone_size: many; cdr3_nt: TGTGCCACCCTCTTGGCCCCGGGACGGAAGACCACCGCGAACACCGGGGAGCTGTTTTTT; cdr3_aa: CATLLAPGRKTTANTGELFF
v_call: TRBV2; d_call: -; j_call: TRBJ2-7; cdr3_length: 16; clone_size: many; cdr3_nt: TGTGCCAGCAGTGAACCAAAGGGACGGATCCCCTACGAGCAGTACTTC; cdr3_aa: CASSEPKGRIPYEQYF
v_call: TRBV2; d_call: TRBD1; j_call: TRBJ2-7; cdr3_length: 13; clone_size: many; cdr3_nt: TGTGCCAGCAGTGCACAGGGGCGGAGCGAGCAGTACTTC; cdr3_aa: CASSAQGRSEQYF
v_call: TRBV11-3; d_call: -; j_call: TRBJ1-6; cdr3_length: 16; clone_size: -; cdr3_nt: TGTGCCGGTCGACACTCCTTAGGACGGCTGGCCGGGACCCTCCACTTT; cdr3_aa: CAGRHSLGRLAGTLHF
v_call: TRBV25-1; d_call: TRBD2; j_call: TRBJ2-5; cdr3_length: 16; clone_size: -; cdr3_nt: TGTGCCAGCAGTGACCACGGACTAGCGACAGAAGAGACCCAGTACTTC; cdr3_aa: CASSDHGLATEETQYF
v_call: TRBV6-1; d_call: -; j_call: TRBJ2-6; cdr3_length: 16; clone_size: many; cdr3_nt: TGTGCCAGCTTCGGGACGATCGTGTCCGGGGCCAACGTCCTGACTTTC; cdr3_aa: CASFGTIVSGANVLTF
v_call: TRBV2; d_call: -; j_call: TRBJ1-4; cdr3_length: 13; clone_size: many; cdr3_nt: TGTGCCAGCAGTACGGGGGGAGGTGAAAAACTGTTTTTT; cdr3_aa: CASSTGGGEKLFF
v_call: TRBV29-1; d_call: -; j_call: TRBJ2-7; cdr3_length: 12; clone_size: many; cdr3_nt: TGCAGCGCCTCTGGCGGTGCCTACGAGCAGTACTTC; cdr3_aa: CSASGGAYEQYF
v_call: TRBV10-3; d_call: -; j_call: TRBJ2-7; cdr3_length: 12; clone_size: -; cdr3_nt: TGTGCCAGCAGTGACACAATCTACGAGCAGTACTTC; cdr3_aa: CASSDTIYEQYF
v_call: TRBV6-6; d_call: TRBD2; j_call: TRBJ2-7; cdr3_length: 15; clone_size: -; cdr3_nt: TGTGCCAGCAATCCAGGACTAGCGGGAGGGAGGGAGCAGTACTTC; cdr3_aa: CASNPGLAGGREQYF
v_call: TRBV5-4; d_call: -; j_call: TRBJ2-2; cdr3_length: 16; clone_size: -; cdr3_nt: TGTGCCAGCAGCCAAGTGTCACTGGGGGATTCCGGGGAGCTGTTTTTT; cdr3_aa: CASSQVSLGDSGELFF
v_call: TRBV28; d_call: TRBD1; j_call: TRBJ1-1; cdr3_length: 15; clone_size: -; cdr3_nt: TGTGCCAGCAGTCAAGGACAGGGGGCCGGCACTGAAGCTTTCTTT; cdr3_aa: CASSQGQGAGTEAFF
v_call: TRBV10-3; d_call: TRBD2; j_call: TRBJ2-7; cdr3_length: 15; clone_size: many; cdr3_nt: TGTGCCATCAGTGAAACCGGGACTAGAGATTACGAGCAGTACTTC; cdr3_aa: CAISETGTRDYEQYF
v_call: TRBV24-1; d_call: TRBD1; j_call: TRBJ2-5; cdr3_length: 17; clone_size: many; cdr3_nt: TGTGCCACCAGTGACCCGGACAGGGGAACCCTCGGGGAGACCCAGTACTTC; cdr3_aa: CATSDPDRGTLGETQYF
v_call: TRBV5-5; d_call: -; j_call: TRBJ2-2; cdr3_length: 16; clone_size: few; cdr3_nt: TGTGCCAGCAGCCTCCTAACCGGGACGGACACCGGGGAGCTGTTTTTT; cdr3_aa: CASSLLTGTDTGELFF